Listed below are T cell receptor beta chains from one sample, sequenced in a study of control samples from healthy donors and cancer patients. Profiled with immunoSEQ multiplex PCR; TCRdb holds only in-frame clones, not every one. This table has about 35,000 clones, 80% to 95% appearing once. The sequencing sample was made of PBMCs. The source is a man aged 35 to 55 with colorectal cancer. Both conserved end residues are part of each CDR3. Each record gives: D gene, clone size, V gene, J gene, CDR3 DNA, CDR3 protein. The D gene is left open where the match is weak. Part of the rows lack a size; the others show once, few, many or a class for expanded clones.

-,-,TRBV7-9,TRBJ1-2,TGTGCCAGCAGCTTAGGAGGCAGCACAAAGGGCTACACCTTC,CASSLGGSTKGYTF
-,-,TRBV27,TRBJ2-3,TGTGCCAGCAGTTTATCGTCGTGGGGCACAGATACGCAGTATTTT,CASSLSSWGTDTQYF
-,few,TRBV18,TRBJ1-5,TGTGCCAGCTCGCTTCTGGACAGCAATCAGCCCCAGCATTTT,CASSLLDSNQPQHF
-,few,TRBV7-2,TRBJ2-5,TGTGCCAGCAGCTTAGGGACACAAGAGACCCAGTACTTC,CASSLGTQETQYF
-,-,TRBV2,TRBJ1-3,TGTGCCAGCTCTATGGGGGAGTTGGACTCTGGAAACACCATATATTTT,CASSMGELDSGNTIYF
-,-,TRBV4-1,TRBJ2-3,TGCGCCAGCAGAGTGGGGAGCACAGATACGCAGTATTTT,CASRVGSTDTQYF
-,-,TRBV6-5,TRBJ1-2,TGTGCCAGCAGTTGGGGGGGGGCGCTTGGCTACACCTTC,CASSWGGALGYTF
-,few,TRBV7-3,TRBJ1-5,TGTGCCAGCAGCTTATACGGAGAAAATCAGCCCCAGCATTTT,CASSLYGENQPQHF
-,-,TRBV7-8,TRBJ1-2,TGTGCCAGCAGTCTTCCTCAATCAAATTCGCACGCATTCAACTATGGCTACACCTTC,CASSLPQSNSHAFNYGYTF
TRBD2,-,TRBV5-1,TRBJ2-1,TGCGCCAGCAGCTCCCCGGGACTAGCGGGGGGGAGCTCCTACAATGAGCAGTTCTTC,CASSSPGLAGGSSYNEQFF
-,-,TRBV18,TRBJ2-3,TGTGCCAGCTCACCCGGAGATACGCAGTATTTT,CASSPGDTQYF
TRBD2,-,TRBV18,TRBJ2-5,TGTGCCAGCTCACTACGGAGCGGGGCCGGATCGGGGGAGACCCAGTACTTC,CASSLRSGAGSGETQYF
-,-,TRBV7-3,TRBJ1-1,TGTGCCAGCAGCTTAATGAGGGTAGGGACTGAAGCTTTCTTT,CASSLMRVGTEAFF
TRBD1,-,TRBV9,TRBJ1-1,TGTGCCAGCAGCGTTATTCCGGGACAGGGCACTGAAGCTTTCTTT,CASSVIPGQGTEAFF
TRBD2,few,TRBV7-3,TRBJ2-7,TGTGCCAGCAGCTTAAATCCCGGACGGACTAGCTCCTACGAGCAGTACTTC,CASSLNPGRTSSYEQYF
-,-,TRBV5-1,TRBJ2-5,TGCGCCAGCAGCTTGGGTCCGTCCATGCAAGAGACCCAGTACTTC,CASSLGPSMQETQYF
-,-,TRBV18,TRBJ1-2,TGTGCCAGCTCACCAGAGGAGGGAAAGTATGGCTACACCTTC,CASSPEEGKYGYTF
-,-,TRBV2,TRBJ2-4,TGTGCCAGCAGTGATGCTGAAAACATTCAGTACTTC,CASSDAENIQYF
TRBD1,-,TRBV15,TRBJ2-5,TGTGCCACCAGCAACTGGGACAGGGGAGAAGAGACCCAGTACTTC,CATSNWDRGEETQYF
TRBD1,once,TRBV2,TRBJ2-3,TGTGCCAGCAGTCAGGGGGTTTTTGGCGCAGATACGCAGTATTTT,CASSQGVFGADTQYF
-,-,TRBV19,TRBJ1-5,TGTGCCAGTACCAGACAAGAAAATCAGCCCCAGCATTTT,CASTRQENQPQHF
-,-,TRBV7-3,TRBJ2-1,TGTGCCAGCAGCCCTGGTCGGGAGCAGTTCTTC,CASSPGREQFF
TRBD2,-,TRBV11-2,TRBJ2-7,TGTGCCAGCAGCTTAGCTCTAGCGGGGGCCTACGAGCAGTACTTC,CASSLALAGAYEQYF
TRBD1,-,TRBV19,TRBJ1-4,TGTGCCAGTAGTACCCTCGACGCCAGACAGGGGGATGAAAAACTGTTTTTT,CASSTLDARQGDEKLFF
-,-,TRBV3-1/TRBV3-2,TRBJ2-5,TGTGCCAGCAGCCACGGCCAGCAAGAGACCCAGTACTTC,CASSHGQQETQYF
-,-,TRBV9,TRBJ2-5,TGTGCCAGCAGCGTATATCGGGGGGCCCCACAAGAGACCCAGTACTTC,CASSVYRGAPQETQYF
TRBD1,once,TRBV27,TRBJ1-6,TGTGCCAGCACCGCAGGGGGTAGGTCCTATAATTCACCCCTCCACTTT,CASTAGGRSYNSPLHF
-,-,TRBV11-1,TRBJ1-5,TGTGCCAGTTCCAGGTCCTTGAATCAGCCCCAGCATTTT,CASSRSLNQPQHF
-,-,TRBV5-1,TRBJ1-2,TGCGCCAGCAGCTTTGGAAGAAGCTATGGCTACACCTTC,CASSFGRSYGYTF
TRBD2,-,TRBV2,TRBJ2-7,TGTGCCAGCAGACCGGGGACTAGCGGGGGGTACGAGCAGTACTTC,CASRPGTSGGYEQYF
-,-,TRBV30,TRBJ2-1,TGTGCCCACTCCCCTTCGGGGGTCCGCAATGAGCAGTTCTTC,CAHSPSGVRNEQFF
-,-,TRBV3-1/TRBV3-2,TRBJ2-1,TGTGCCAGCAGCCAAGGGGCCGGGGGAGAGACCTACAATGAGCAGTTCTTC,CASSQGAGGETYNEQFF
TRBD2,-,TRBV5-1,TRBJ2-2,TGCGCCAGCAGCGTAGCGGGGGGGACCGGGGAGCTGTTTTTT,CASSVAGGTGELFF
-,-,TRBV7-2,TRBJ1-6,TGTGCCAGCAGCTTAGATCGGGGGTACGGTTCACCCCTCCACTTT,CASSLDRGYGSPLHF
-,-,TRBV5-1,TRBJ2-1,TGCGCCAGCAGCTCGGACCCGATGGCCAACTACAATGAGCAGTTCTTC,CASSSDPMANYNEQFF
-,-,TRBV6-5,TRBJ2-3,TGTGCCAGCAGTTTGGCAGATACGCAGTATTTT,CASSLADTQYF
TRBD1,-,TRBV5-6,TRBJ1-2,TGTGCCAGCAGCCCACCGGACAGGGAAGGGGAAGGCTACACCTTC,CASSPPDREGEGYTF
-,-,TRBV18,TRBJ1-1,TGTGCCAGCTCAACCTTAGAGGGCACTGAAGCTTTCTTT,CASSTLEGTEAFF
TRBD1,-,TRBV7-9,TRBJ1-1,TGTGCCAGCAGCTCGGGACAGAGGAACACTGAAGCTTTCTTT,CASSSGQRNTEAFF
TRBD1,-,TRBV6-5,TRBJ1-1,TGTGCCAGCAGTTACTTCGGGACAGCGAACACTGAAGCTTTCTTT,CASSYFGTANTEAFF
-,few,TRBV4-2,TRBJ2-7,TGTGCCAGCAGCCCCGGGACATCGACCTACGAGCAGTACTTC,CASSPGTSTYEQYF
-,-,TRBV28,TRBJ2-7,TGTGCCAGCAGTATGTTTTCAGGGATTGCCTACGAGCAGTACTTC,CASSMFSGIAYEQYF
-,-,TRBV29-1,TRBJ2-7,TGCAGCGTTGAATGGGCAGCCTCGGAGGAGCAGTACTTC,CSVEWAASEEQYF
-,once,TRBV4-1,TRBJ2-5,TGCGCCAGCAGCCGGTCAGGACCTCCTAAAGAGACCCAGTACTTC,CASSRSGPPKETQYF
-,-,TRBV30,TRBJ2-7,TGTGCCTGGGGGAACCCGTACGAGCAGTACTTC,CAWGNPYEQYF
-,once,TRBV5-6,TRBJ2-7,TGTGCCAGCAGCCATAGAAGGGAGCAGTACTTC,CASSHRREQYF
-,-,TRBV24-1,TRBJ2-3,TGTGCCACCAGTGAGCCCGCTGCAGGTACGCAGTATTTT,CATSEPAAGTQYF
-,-,TRBV27,TRBJ2-7,TGTGCCAGCAGTCCCCGGGACGACTCCTACGAGCAGTACTTC,CASSPRDDSYEQYF
TRBD1,-,TRBV11-3,TRBJ1-3,TGTGCCAGCAGCCCGGGACAGCTTGGAAACACCATATATTTT,CASSPGQLGNTIYF
-,-,TRBV6-6,TRBJ2-6,TGTGCCAGCAGAGAATGGGCGTCTGGGGCCAACGTCCTGACTTTC,CASREWASGANVLTF
-,-,TRBV5-1,TRBJ2-3,TGCGCCAGCAGCTTGGAGTCTCCCGATACGCAGTATTTT,CASSLESPDTQYF
TRBD1,once,TRBV5-1,TRBJ1-1,TGCGCCAGCAGCACGACAGGGATAAACACTGAAGCTTTCTTT,CASSTTGINTEAFF
TRBD1,-,TRBV5-4,TRBJ2-2,TGTGCCAGCAGCTACCCAGGACAGGGGCGGGCGACCGGGGAGCTGTTTTTT,CASSYPGQGRATGELFF